These T cell receptor beta chains were read from a single sample in a study of blood T cell repertoires in COVID-19. Clones were read by immunoSEQ multiplex PCR, and TCRdb kept only the in-frame ones, dropping some. Of around 220,000 clones in the sample, 70% to 90% were seen once. The sequencing sample was made of peripheral blood. All receptors come from a woman in her forties or fifties with acute or convalescent COVID-19. Both conserved end residues are part of each CDR3. D genes are given only for firm matches. Only some rows state a clone size, as once, few, many or a class for expanded clones.

TGCGCCAGCAGCTCGCTAGCATCAAGTGAGCAGTTCTTC	CASSSLASSEQFF	.	TRBV5-1	TRBJ2-1	.
TGTGCCACCAGTGATTCTCAGGGAATGGGGGGGACAGATACGCAGTATTTT	CATSDSQGMGGTDTQYF	TRBD2	TRBV24-1	TRBJ2-3	.
TGTGCCAGCAGCCAAGATATCGGGGGGGCCGAGCAGTACTTC	CASSQDIGGAEQYF	TRBD2	TRBV3-1/TRBV3-2	TRBJ2-7	.
TGTGCCAGCACGAGGGACAGGGAAGAGACCCAGTACTTC	CASTRDREETQYF	TRBD1	TRBV25-1	TRBJ2-5	.
TGTGCCTGGAGTGCGACAGGGTGGGGTGGCAATCAGCCCCAGCATTTT	CAWSATGWGGNQPQHF	TRBD1	TRBV30	TRBJ1-5	.
TGTGCCAGCAGTTTATGGACTAGCGACTACAATGAGCAGTTCTTC	CASSLWTSDYNEQFF	TRBD2	TRBV28	TRBJ2-1	.
TGTGCCAGCAGCCGTGGACTAGCGGGAGGAGACTACGAGCAGTACTTC	CASSRGLAGGDYEQYF	TRBD2	TRBV3-1/TRBV3-2	TRBJ2-7	.
TGCGCCAGCAGCTTGGAAGGGGACAGATACAATGAGCAGTTCTTC	CASSLEGDRYNEQFF	TRBD1	TRBV5-1	TRBJ2-1	.
TGTGCCACCAGCAGTTCCCTACTAGCGGGGGGCCAAGAGACCCAGTACTTC	CATSSSLLAGGQETQYF	TRBD2	TRBV15	TRBJ2-5	few
TGTGCCAGCAGCTTAGGTGGGCAGGCTCTGGGGGGGGAGCAGTTCTTC	CASSLGGQALGGEQFF	TRBD2	TRBV11-3	TRBJ2-1	.
TGTGCCAGCAGTGCCCTCGGGACAGGGGGAGGAGAAGCTTTCTTT	CASSALGTGGGEAFF	TRBD1	TRBV6-4	TRBJ1-1	.
TGTGCCAGCAGCCGACAGGGTGGAAAGAATTCACCCCTCCACTTT	CASSRQGGKNSPLHF	TRBD1	TRBV7-8	TRBJ1-6	.
TGTGCCAGCAGCCCGGGACTATCAGAGACCCAGTACTTC	CASSPGLSETQYF	TRBD2	TRBV5-4	TRBJ2-5	.
TGTGCCAGCAGCCAGAGACTAGCGGGAAGCGGGGAGCTGTTTTTT	CASSQRLAGSGELFF	TRBD2	TRBV7-8	TRBJ2-2	.
TGTGCCATCAGTCGGCAGGAGGCAGATACGCAGTATTTT	CAISRQEADTQYF	.	TRBV10-3	TRBJ2-3	.
TGCGCCAGCAGCTTGCCTAGCGGGGACTACAATGAGCAGTTCTTC	CASSLPSGDYNEQFF	TRBD2	TRBV5-1	TRBJ2-1	.
TGCGCCAGCAGCTTGGAACCGGGGAAGGCGTCTGGCTACACCTTC	CASSLEPGKASGYTF	.	TRBV5-1	TRBJ1-2	.
TGTGCTAGTGGTTCCGGACTACCTCCTGGTACGCAGTATTTT	CASGSGLPPGTQYF	.	TRBV12-5	TRBJ2-3	once
TGTGCCAGCAGCCCTCGGACTAGCGGGGGGGATTCGGATACGCAGTATTTT	CASSPRTSGGDSDTQYF	TRBD2	TRBV5-4	TRBJ2-3	.
TGTGCCAGCAGCTTGGGACCGGGACAGTACTATGGCTACACCTTC	CASSLGPGQYYGYTF	TRBD1	TRBV5-4	TRBJ1-2	.
TGCGCCAGCAGCCAAGATCCCGGGACTGGAAACACCATATATTTT	CASSQDPGTGNTIYF	.	TRBV4-1	TRBJ1-3	.
TGTGCCAGCCGGGACAGGGGGGTTTCACCCCTCCACTTT	CASRDRGVSPLHF	TRBD1	TRBV2	TRBJ1-6	.
TGTGCCAGCAGCTTAGATCTAACAGGGGTAGAGACCCAGTACTTC	CASSLDLTGVETQYF	TRBD1	TRBV11-3	TRBJ2-5	.
TGTGCCAGCAGTTACTCGAGGGCAGACAACACCGGGGAGCTGTTTTTT	CASSYSRADNTGELFF	.	TRBV6-6	TRBJ2-2	.
TGTGCCAGCAGCTTAGCAGGACTCACTGAAGCTTTCTTT	CASSLAGLTEAFF	.	TRBV7-9	TRBJ1-1	.
TGCGCCAGCAGCTTAGGAGGGTTAAACACCATATATTTT	CASSLGGLNTIYF	.	TRBV5-1	TRBJ1-3	once
TGTGCCATCAGATCCATAGACAGGATCTATGGCTACACCTTC	CAIRSIDRIYGYTF	.	TRBV10-3	TRBJ1-2	few
TGTGCCTGGAGCGGGGGAGGCGGTGGCGGCTACACCTTC	CAWSGGGGGGYTF	.	TRBV30	TRBJ1-2	.
TGTGCCAGCAGTTTTTTGGGCCTCTATGGCTACACCTTC	CASSFLGLYGYTF	.	TRBV12-3/TRBV12-4	TRBJ1-2	.
TGTGCCTGGAGAGAGTTAGGGACAGCCTATGGCTACACCTTC	CAWRELGTAYGYTF	TRBD1	TRBV30	TRBJ1-2	.
TGTGCCAGCAGCACCCGACAGGGAGAGACTGAAGCTTTCTTT	CASSTRQGETEAFF	TRBD1	TRBV11-3	TRBJ1-1	.
TGTGCCAGCAGCTTGAAGGGGGGGAATACTGAAGCTTTCTTT	CASSLKGGNTEAFF	.	TRBV5-4	TRBJ1-1	.
TGTGCCAGCAGTTACTCGACGGGGGGCAATTCACCCCTCCACTTT	CASSYSTGGNSPLHF	.	TRBV6-5	TRBJ1-6	.
TGTGCCAGCAGTGACTCTAGCGCCTACGAGCAGTACTTC	CASSDSSAYEQYF	.	TRBV25-1	TRBJ2-7	.
TGTGCCAGTAGTATTGGCAGCCAAGAGACCCAGTACTTC	CASSIGSQETQYF	.	TRBV19	TRBJ2-5	.
TGTGCCAGTAGTATTGGACGGGGCCAAGAGACCCAGTACTTC	CASSIGRGQETQYF	.	TRBV19	TRBJ2-5	.
TGTGCCAGCCGAACCCACGGGGAGGCGCGGGGAGATACGCAGTATTTT	CASRTHGEARGDTQYF	.	TRBV19	TRBJ2-3	.
TGTGCCAGTAGTAGCCGAATTGGGGCAGGGGACTCACCCCTCCACTTT	CASSSRIGAGDSPLHF	.	TRBV19	TRBJ1-6	.
TGTGCCAGCAGTGTAAGACTAGCGGGAGGGATCTACGAGCAGTACTTC	CASSVRLAGGIYEQYF	TRBD2	TRBV6-1	TRBJ2-7	.
TGCAGCCTTCGTTTTGGCTACACCTTC	CSLRFGYTF	.	TRBV29-1	TRBJ1-2	.
TGTGCCAGCACCGGGTCGTCCTACGAGCAGTACTTC	CASTGSSYEQYF	.	TRBV2	TRBJ2-7	.
TGTGCCAGCAGTCCGGGAGACGCTTACAATGAGCAGTTCTTC	CASSPGDAYNEQFF	.	TRBV6-4	TRBJ2-1	few
TGTGCCAGCAGCTTGGACGTCTCTAGCGACAATGAGCAGTTCTTC	CASSLDVSSDNEQFF	.	TRBV5-6	TRBJ2-1	.
TGTGCCAGCAGCCATTGGACTAGCGGGGGGGAGACGCAGTATTTT	CASSHWTSGGETQYF	TRBD2	TRBV13	TRBJ2-3	.
TGTGCCAGCAGGTATGAGACCTACGAGCAGTACTTC	CASRYETYEQYF	.	TRBV11-2	TRBJ2-7	.
TGTGCCAGCAGCTTACGCTTGGGGCGGAATAATTCACCCCTCCACTTT	CASSLRLGRNNSPLHF	.	TRBV13	TRBJ1-6	.
TGCGCCAGCAGTGTTGAGGGCCCCACAGATACGCAGTATTTT	CASSVEGPTDTQYF	.	TRBV10-2	TRBJ2-3	once
TGTGCCAGCAGCTTAGCAGGGGGAGATTCACCCCTCCACTTT	CASSLAGGDSPLHF	TRBD1	TRBV11-2	TRBJ1-6	.
TGTGCCAGCAGCTTAGGACAGGGTGCGGAGACCCAGTACTTC	CASSLGQGAETQYF	TRBD1	TRBV11-3	TRBJ2-5	.
TGTGCCAGTAGCGCCCAGGGGGCCCCTTACGAGCAGTACTTC	CASSAQGAPYEQYF	TRBD1	TRBV19	TRBJ2-7	once
TGTGCCAGCAGTAAGGCAGGGGGTTGGATGAACACTGAAGCTTTCTTT	CASSKAGGWMNTEAFF	TRBD1	TRBV2	TRBJ1-1	.
TGTGCCAGCTCACCCGATAGACCGGGACTAGCGGGGCACAATGAGCAGTTCTTC	CASSPDRPGLAGHNEQFF	TRBD2	TRBV18	TRBJ2-1	.
TGTGCCAGCAGTTACCCCCTCTCTAGCGGGAGTTACGAGCAGTACTTC	CASSYPLSSGSYEQYF	TRBD2	TRBV6-5	TRBJ2-7	.